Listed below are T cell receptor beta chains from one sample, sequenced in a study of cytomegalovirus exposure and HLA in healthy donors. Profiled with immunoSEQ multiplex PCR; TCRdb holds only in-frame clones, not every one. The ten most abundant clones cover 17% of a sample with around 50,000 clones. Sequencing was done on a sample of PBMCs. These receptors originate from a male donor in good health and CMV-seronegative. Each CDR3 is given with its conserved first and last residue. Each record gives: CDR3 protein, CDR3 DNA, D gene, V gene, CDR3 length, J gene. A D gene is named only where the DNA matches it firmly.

CDR3: CASSEWGRGDYGYTF; DNA: TGTGCCAGCAGTGAGTGGGGCAGGGGTGACTATGGCTACACCTTC; D: -; V: TRBV2; length: 15; J: TRBJ1-2
CDR3: CASSLSSGVYNQPQHF; DNA: TGTGCCAGCAGTTTATCCTCAGGGGTCTACAATCAGCCCCAGCATTTT; D: -; V: TRBV27; length: 16; J: TRBJ1-5
CDR3: CAWSVLDSGSSGYTF; DNA: TGTGCCTGGAGTGTCCTCGACAGCGGGTCAAGCGGCTACACCTTC; D: -; V: TRBV30; length: 15; J: TRBJ1-2
CDR3: CASSQPLAGVVNTEAFF; DNA: TGCGCCAGCAGCCAGCCCCTGGCAGGGGTCGTGAACACTGAAGCTTTCTTT; D: -; V: TRBV4-1; length: 17; J: TRBJ1-1
CDR3: CASSLEWPPGTEAFF; DNA: TGTGCCAGCAGCTTGGAGTGGCCCCCAGGGACTGAAGCTTTCTTT; D: -; V: TRBV5-6; length: 15; J: TRBJ1-1
CDR3: CASEQNTEAFF; DNA: TGTGCCAGTGAACAGAACACTGAAGCTTTCTTT; D: -; V: TRBV7-9; length: 11; J: TRBJ1-1
CDR3: CASSIQDTEAFF; DNA: TGTGCCAGTAGTATACAGGACACTGAAGCTTTCTTT; D: -; V: TRBV19; length: 12; J: TRBJ1-1
CDR3: CASSWRSEQYF; DNA: TGTGCCAGCAGTTGGAGGTCCGAGCAGTACTTC; D: -; V: TRBV27; length: 11; J: TRBJ2-7
CDR3: CASSWGLGFQAYEQYF; DNA: TGTGCCAGCAGCTGGGGCCTGGGGTTCCAGGCCTACGAGCAGTACTTC; D: -; V: TRBV5-6; length: 16; J: TRBJ2-7
CDR3: CSSVSDARGDGYTF; DNA: TGCAGCTCAGTTTCGGACGCTCGGGGGGATGGCTACACCTTC; D: -; V: TRBV29-1; length: 14; J: TRBJ1-2
CDR3: CASLRPLTGGLVEAFF; DNA: TGTGCCAGCCTTCGGCCACTGACAGGGGGCTTGGTTGAAGCTTTCTTT; D: TRBD1; V: TRBV6-6; length: 16; J: TRBJ1-1
CDR3: CASSQRQGDYGYTF; DNA: TGTGCCAGCAGCCAACGACAGGGGGACTATGGCTACACCTTC; D: TRBD1; V: TRBV4-2; length: 14; J: TRBJ1-2
CDR3: CSVEEAEGYTF; DNA: TGCAGCGTTGAAGAGGCGGAGGGCTACACCTTC; D: -; V: TRBV29-1; length: 11; J: TRBJ1-2
CDR3: CASSSYRTGDYGYTF; DNA: TGTGCCAGCAGTTCTTATAGGACAGGGGACTATGGCTACACCTTC; D: TRBD1; V: TRBV6-6; length: 15; J: TRBJ1-2
CDR3: CASSLSGTGNTEAFF; DNA: TGTGCCAGCAGCCTATCCGGGACAGGGAACACTGAAGCTTTCTTT; D: TRBD1; V: TRBV6-1; length: 15; J: TRBJ1-1
CDR3: CASSVAGVSNEQFF; DNA: TGTGCCAGCAGCGTAGCGGGGGTATCGAATGAGCAGTTCTTC; D: -; V: TRBV9; length: 14; J: TRBJ2-1
CDR3: CASTGGATGNTEAFF; DNA: TGCGCCAGCACCGGGGGGGCGACGGGGAACACTGAAGCTTTCTTT; D: -; V: TRBV4-1; length: 15; J: TRBJ1-1
CDR3: CASASLPGAYNEQFF; DNA: TGTGCCAGCGCGAGTCTACCGGGAGCCTACAATGAGCAGTTCTTC; D: -; V: TRBV11-1; length: 15; J: TRBJ2-1
CDR3: CAISEPRTGTSYGYTF; DNA: TGTGCCATCAGTGAACCTAGGACAGGCACTTCCTATGGCTACACCTTC; D: TRBD1; V: TRBV10-3; length: 16; J: TRBJ1-2
CDR3: CASSFRTGGETQYF; DNA: TGTGCCAGCAGCTTCCGGACAGGCGGGGAGACCCAGTACTTC; D: TRBD1; V: TRBV11-2; length: 14; J: TRBJ2-5
CDR3: CASSTRDRGDQPQHF; DNA: TGTGCCAGCAGCACCCGGGACAGGGGCGATCAGCCCCAGCATTTT; D: TRBD1; V: TRBV7-8; length: 15; J: TRBJ1-5
CDR3: CASSPETANQPQHF; DNA: TGTGCCAGCTCACCAGAAACAGCCAATCAGCCCCAGCATTTT; D: -; V: TRBV18; length: 14; J: TRBJ1-5
CDR3: CASRSDRLMNTEAFF; DNA: TGTGCCAGCAGGTCGGACAGATTAATGAACACTGAAGCTTTCTTT; D: -; V: TRBV5-4; length: 15; J: TRBJ1-1
CDR3: CASSQMGGLGGETQYF; DNA: TGCGCCAGCAGCCAAATGGGGGGGCTAGGAGGAGAGACCCAGTACTTC; D: -; V: TRBV4-1; length: 16; J: TRBJ2-5
CDR3: CASSLSPGFGGYTF; DNA: TGTGCCAGCAGCTTGAGTCCAGGGTTCGGAGGCTACACCTTC; D: -; V: TRBV5-6; length: 14; J: TRBJ1-2
CDR3: CATGTSRTYEQYF; DNA: TGTGCCACCGGGACTAGCAGGACCTACGAGCAGTACTTC; D: TRBD2; V: TRBV6-6; length: 13; J: TRBJ2-7
CDR3: CATSRTRGIGYEQYF; DNA: TGTGCCACCAGCAGAACCAGGGGTATCGGCTACGAGCAGTACTTC; D: -; V: TRBV15; length: 15; J: TRBJ2-7
CDR3: CASSPKQQDGYTF; DNA: TGTGCCAGCTCACCAAAACAGCAGGATGGCTACACCTTC; D: -; V: TRBV18; length: 13; J: TRBJ1-2
CDR3: CASSEGAGTEAFF; DNA: TGTGCCAGCTCCGAGGGGGCGGGCACTGAAGCTTTCTTT; D: TRBD1; V: TRBV9; length: 13; J: TRBJ1-1
CDR3: CTSSHGQYNEQFF; DNA: TGCACCAGCAGCCACGGACAGTACAATGAGCAGTTCTTC; D: -; V: TRBV1; length: 13; J: TRBJ2-1
CDR3: CASRGAGRAKNIQYF; DNA: TGTGCCAGCCGAGGAGCTGGAAGAGCCAAAAACATTCAGTACTTC; D: -; V: TRBV6-5; length: 15; J: TRBJ2-4
CDR3: CASSLITLSGNTIYF; DNA: TGTGCCAGCAGCTTGATAACTCTCTCTGGAAACACCATATATTTT; D: -; V: TRBV7-8; length: 15; J: TRBJ1-3
CDR3: CASNSETGPGQPQHF; DNA: TGTGCCAGCAACTCAGAGACAGGGCCGGGTCAGCCCCAGCATTTT; D: TRBD1; V: TRBV6-1; length: 15; J: TRBJ1-5
CDR3: CASSQGPAGGADTQYF; DNA: TGCGCCAGCAGCCAAGGGCCAGCGGGGGGTGCAGATACGCAGTATTTT; D: TRBD2; V: TRBV4-1; length: 16; J: TRBJ2-3
CDR3: CSVLDRGHSNTGELFF; DNA: TGCAGCGTTTTGGACAGGGGGCACTCGAACACCGGGGAGCTGTTTTTT; D: TRBD1; V: TRBV29-1; length: 16; J: TRBJ2-2
CDR3: CACSGQGNTEAFF; DNA: TGTGCCTGTTCTGGACAGGGGAACACTGAAGCTTTCTTT; D: TRBD1; V: TRBV30; length: 13; J: TRBJ1-1
CDR3: CASSIDRGNTEAFF; DNA: TGTGCCAGTAGTATTGACAGGGGGAACACTGAAGCTTTCTTT; D: TRBD1; V: TRBV19; length: 14; J: TRBJ1-1
CDR3: CSGGTAQGYTF; DNA: TGCAGCGGCGGGACAGCTCAAGGCTACACCTTC; D: TRBD1; V: TRBV29-1; length: 11; J: TRBJ1-2
CDR3: CASSLMFNTEAFF; DNA: TGTGCCAGCAGCCTAATGTTTAACACTGAAGCTTTCTTT; D: -; V: TRBV7-9; length: 13; J: TRBJ1-1
CDR3: CASSDQTATGELFF; DNA: TGCGCCAGCAGCGACCAGACAGCTACCGGGGAGCTGTTTTTT; D: -; V: TRBV5-1; length: 14; J: TRBJ2-2
CDR3: CASRPPGQGNEKLFF; DNA: TGTGCCAGCAGGCCTCCGGGACAGGGGAATGAAAAACTGTTTTTT; D: TRBD1; V: TRBV6-5; length: 15; J: TRBJ1-4
CDR3: CASSLADTIYF; DNA: TGTGCCAGCAGCCTGGCGGACACCATATATTTT; D: -; V: TRBV4-2; length: 11; J: TRBJ1-3
CDR3: CASGRTDLNTEAFF; DNA: TGTGCCAGCGGACGGACAGACTTGAACACTGAAGCTTTCTTT; D: -; V: TRBV6-6; length: 14; J: TRBJ1-1
CDR3: CAWRSTGTATFF; DNA: TGTGCCTGGAGATCGACAGGGACGGCGACTTTCTTT; D: TRBD1; V: TRBV30; length: 12; J: TRBJ1-1
CDR3: CASSLSRATEAFF; DNA: TGTGCCAGCAGCTTAAGCAGGGCCACTGAAGCTTTCTTT; D: -; V: TRBV7-3; length: 13; J: TRBJ1-1
CDR3: CASGYDSSNQPQHF; DNA: TGTGCCAGCGGTTACGACAGTAGCAATCAGCCCCAGCATTTT; D: -; V: TRBV7-9; length: 14; J: TRBJ1-5
CDR3: CASSPGNIQDQETQYF; DNA: TGTGCCAGCAGCCCAGGGAATATACAAGACCAAGAGACCCAGTACTTC; D: -; V: TRBV4-2; length: 16; J: TRBJ2-5
CDR3: CASSLSGSRGQETQYF; DNA: TGCGCCAGCAGCTTATCAGGCTCTAGGGGCCAAGAGACCCAGTACTTC; D: -; V: TRBV5-1; length: 16; J: TRBJ2-5
CDR3: CATSREGQVVKLFF; DNA: TGTGCCACCAGCAGAGAGGGACAGGTAGTAAAACTGTTTTTT; D: TRBD1; V: TRBV15; length: 14; J: TRBJ1-4
CDR3: CASSVDPGIEQYF; DNA: TGTGCCAGCAGCGTAGACCCCGGGATCGAGCAGTACTTC; D: -; V: TRBV9; length: 13; J: TRBJ2-7
CDR3: CASSLDISGGPDTQYF; DNA: TGTGCCAGCAGCTTAGATATTAGCGGGGGTCCGGATACGCAGTATTTT; D: TRBD2; V: TRBV7-3; length: 16; J: TRBJ2-3
CDR3: CASSHQTSNYEQYF; DNA: TGCGCCAGCAGCCATCAGACTAGCAACTACGAGCAGTACTTC; D: TRBD2; V: TRBV4-1; length: 14; J: TRBJ2-7
CDR3: CASSPRGLLNTEAFF; DNA: TGTGCCAGCTCACCTAGGGGACTCCTAAACACTGAAGCTTTCTTT; D: -; V: TRBV18; length: 15; J: TRBJ1-1
CDR3: CASSLLGQGFGDEQFF; DNA: TGTGCCAGCAGCTTACTGGGACAGGGGTTCGGTGATGAGCAGTTCTTC; D: TRBD1; V: TRBV7-2; length: 16; J: TRBJ2-1
CDR3: CASSQNRAEAFF; DNA: TGTGCCAGCAGCCAAAATAGAGCTGAAGCTTTCTTT; D: -; V: TRBV4-2; length: 12; J: TRBJ1-1
CDR3: CASSETGGSYEQYF; DNA: TGCGCCAGCAGCGAAACAGGGGGCTCCTACGAGCAGTACTTC; D: TRBD1; V: TRBV5-1; length: 14; J: TRBJ2-7
CDR3: CASSEQGLEPQHF; DNA: TGTGCCAGCAGCGAACAGGGATTAGAGCCCCAGCATTTT; D: -; V: TRBV6-6; length: 13; J: TRBJ1-5